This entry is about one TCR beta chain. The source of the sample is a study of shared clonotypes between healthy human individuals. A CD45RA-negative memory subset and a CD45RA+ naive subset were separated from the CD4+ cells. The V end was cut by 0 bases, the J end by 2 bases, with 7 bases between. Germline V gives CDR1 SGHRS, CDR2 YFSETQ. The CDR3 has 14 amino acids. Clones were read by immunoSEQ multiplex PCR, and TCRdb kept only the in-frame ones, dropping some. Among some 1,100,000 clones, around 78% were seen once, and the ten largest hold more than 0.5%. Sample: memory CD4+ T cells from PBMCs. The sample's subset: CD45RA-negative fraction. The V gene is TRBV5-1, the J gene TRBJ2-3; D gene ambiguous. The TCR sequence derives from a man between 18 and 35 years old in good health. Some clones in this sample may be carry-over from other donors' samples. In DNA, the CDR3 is TGCGCCAGCAGCTTGGAAGCGCTCACAGATACGCAGTATTTT. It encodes CASSLEALTDTQYF.